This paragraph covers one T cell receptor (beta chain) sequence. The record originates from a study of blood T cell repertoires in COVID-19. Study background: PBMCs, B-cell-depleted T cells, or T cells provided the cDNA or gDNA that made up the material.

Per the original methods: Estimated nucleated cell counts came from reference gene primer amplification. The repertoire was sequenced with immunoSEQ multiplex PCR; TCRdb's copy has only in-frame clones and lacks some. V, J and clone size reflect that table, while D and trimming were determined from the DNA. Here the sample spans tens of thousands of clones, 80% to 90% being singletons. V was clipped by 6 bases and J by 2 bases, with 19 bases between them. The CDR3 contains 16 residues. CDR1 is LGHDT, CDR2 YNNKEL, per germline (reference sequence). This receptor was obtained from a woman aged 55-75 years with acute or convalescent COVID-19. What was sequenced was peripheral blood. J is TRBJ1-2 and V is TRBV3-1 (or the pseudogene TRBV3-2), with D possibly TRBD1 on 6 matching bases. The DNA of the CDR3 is TGTGCCAGCAGGCTCGAGGGGGGGCATGGGAACTATGGCTACACCTTC. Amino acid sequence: CASRLEGGHGNYGYTF.